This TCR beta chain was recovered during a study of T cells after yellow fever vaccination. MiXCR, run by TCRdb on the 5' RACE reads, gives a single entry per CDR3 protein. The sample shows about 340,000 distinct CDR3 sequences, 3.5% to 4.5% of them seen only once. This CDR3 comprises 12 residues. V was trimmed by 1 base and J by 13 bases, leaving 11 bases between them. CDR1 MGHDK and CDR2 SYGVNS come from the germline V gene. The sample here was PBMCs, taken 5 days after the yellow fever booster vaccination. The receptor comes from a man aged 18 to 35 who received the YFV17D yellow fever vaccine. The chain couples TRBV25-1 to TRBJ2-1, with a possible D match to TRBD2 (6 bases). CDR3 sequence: CASSEFGGAQFF. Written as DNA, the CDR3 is TGTGCCAGCAGTGAATTTGGAGGGGCTCAGTTCTTC.